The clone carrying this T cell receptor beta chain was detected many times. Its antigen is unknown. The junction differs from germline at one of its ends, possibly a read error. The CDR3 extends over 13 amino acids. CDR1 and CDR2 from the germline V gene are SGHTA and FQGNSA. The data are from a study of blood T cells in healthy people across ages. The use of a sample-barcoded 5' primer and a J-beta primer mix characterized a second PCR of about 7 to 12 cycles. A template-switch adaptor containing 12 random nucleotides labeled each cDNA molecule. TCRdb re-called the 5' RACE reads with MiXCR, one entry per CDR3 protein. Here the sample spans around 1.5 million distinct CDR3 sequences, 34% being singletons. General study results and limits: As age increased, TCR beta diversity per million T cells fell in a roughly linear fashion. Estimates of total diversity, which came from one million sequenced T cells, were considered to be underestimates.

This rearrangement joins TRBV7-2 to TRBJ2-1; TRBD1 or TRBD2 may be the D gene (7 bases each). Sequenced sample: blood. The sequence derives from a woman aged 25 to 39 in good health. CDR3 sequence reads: CASSLGGGDEQFF. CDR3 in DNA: TGCGCCAGCAGCTTGGGAGGGGGCGATGAGCAGTTCTTC.